The 4 T cell receptor beta chains presented below share a single source sample, sequenced in a study of shared clonotypes between healthy human individuals. Data came from immunoSEQ multiplex PCR; TCRdb stores just in-frame clones and leaves some out. The sample contains 75,000 to 100,000 clones, less than 50% of which appear only once. The sequenced material came from PBMCs. These receptors originate from a woman aged 40 to 49 in good health. Some clones in this sample may be carry-over from other donors' samples.

The CDR3 coding sequence is TGTGCCAGCAGCCAAGATTGGGGACAGGGTGTTTATGGCTACACCTTC. Protein sequence: CASSQDWGQGVYGYTF. V usage is TRBV4-2 and J usage is TRBJ1-2, with 9 bases matching TRBD1. Germline V gives CDR1 LGHNA, CDR2 YNFKEQ. The CDR3 totals 16 residues. Losses at the gene ends were 0 bases for V and 5 bases for J; bases not matched to a gene: 7.

V and J are TRBV5-4 and TRBJ2-5; D possibly corresponds to TRBD2 (5 bases). The DNA end is a closer match to TRBJ2-7, so the J assignment may be wrong. CDR1 SGHNT and CDR2 YYREEE come from the germline V gene (reference sequence). The CDR3 sequence is 13 residues long. The CDR3 loop reads CASSFDTGNEQYF. The CDR3 DNA follows: TGTGCCAGCAGCTTTGACACCGGGAACGAGCAGTACTTC.

There are many counts of this clone. The J gene is TRBJ1-5, the V gene TRBV28; a weak D match, TRBD1 (6 bases). The ends were cut back, 10 bases at V and 3 bases at J, with 16 bases in the middle. This CDR3 is built from 14 residues. Germline-derived CDR1 and CDR2 are MDHEN and SYDVKM. CDR3 bases: TGTGCCACCGTGGGGGCAGGGATCAATCAGCCCCAGCATTTT. Protein product: CATVGAGINQPQHF.

This clone has a handful of counts. The V call is TRBV29-1, the J call TRBJ2-5; D possibly corresponds to TRBD1 (5 bases). Per the germline V gene, CDR1 is SQVTM and CDR2 is ANQGSEA. This CDR3 region has 13 residues. The V gene lost 3 bases and the J gene lost 1 base, with 9 bases spanning the gap. This CDR3 is CSVDRQTQETQYF. The CDR3 DNA reads as TGCAGCGTTGATCGACAGACCCAAGAGACCCAGTACTTC. Combining the CDR3 with reference TRBV29-1 and TRBJ2-5 gives the whole variable domain SAVISQKPSRDICQRGTSLTIQCQVDSQVTMMFWYRQQPGQSLTLIATANQGSEATYESGFVIDKFPISRPNLTFSTLTVSNMSPEDSSIYLCSVDRQTQETQYFGPGTRLLVL.